These 17 T cell receptor beta chains were all obtained from the same sample, sequenced in a study of blood T cell repertoires in COVID-19. The data were produced by immunoSEQ multiplex PCR, yet TCRdb's version contains in-frame clones alone and is incomplete. The sample records 65,000 to 70,000 clones, about 87% being singletons. Sequences were obtained from peripheral blood. These receptors were collected from a man between 50 and 59 years old with active COVID-19.

This chain connects TRBV5-1 to TRBJ2-1; TRBD1 matches at 7 bases. The V and J ends lost 0 bases and 4 bases, in that order; junction bases with no gene match: 4. The V gene's germline CDR1 is SGHRS and CDR2 YFSETQ. The CDR3 runs to 15 residues. As DNA, the CDR3 is TGCGCCAGCAGCTTGGAGGGGGCGTCTTACAATGAGCAGTTCTTC. Amino acid sequence: CASSLEGASYNEQFF.

The chain recombines TRBV18 with TRBJ1-4; 9 bases line up with TRBD1. Losses at the gene ends were 8 bases for V and 4 bases for J; bases not matched to a gene: 8. This CDR3 has 15 amino acids. Germline CDR1 and CDR2: KGHSH and LQKENI. The CDR3 region has the DNA TGTGCCAGCCGGACGGGACAGGGCTTTAATGAAAAACTGTTTTTT. Translated, it gives CASRTGQGFNEKLFF.

This clone was recorded a few times. The chain joins TRBV27 to TRBJ2-7; 8 nucleotides agree with TRBD1. The CDR3 is 14 residues long. The germline V gene encodes CDR1 MNHEY and CDR2 SMNVEV (reference sequence). Trimming cost V 3 bases and J 4 bases; bases outside gene matches: 5. CDR3 nucleotide sequence: TGTGCCAGCAGTTTCCAGGGGGCCTTGTACGAGCAGTACTTC. Translating it yields CASSFQGALYEQYF.

This rearrangement joins TRBV14 to TRBJ1-2, with D hard to call. Trimming cost V 3 bases and J 8 bases, with 10 bases left between them. The CDR3 totals 12 residues. Germline assignment: CDR1 SGHDN and CDR2 FVKESK. In DNA, the CDR3 is TGTGCCAGCAGCCAGAGTTTCCGGGGCTACACCTTC. Amino acids: CASSQSFRGYTF.

The J gene is TRBJ2-1, the V gene TRBV6-4; D call uncertain. The V gene's germline CDR1 is MRHNA and CDR2 SNTAGT. V lost 2 bases to trimming and J lost 4 bases, with 9 bases between them. This CDR3 region has 14 residues. For the CDR3, the DNA is TGTGCCAGCAGTGACGGCAATAAGTACAATGAGCAGTTCTTC. It translates to CASSDGNKYNEQFF.

The chain joins TRBV19 to TRBJ1-1; 7 bases are shared with TRBD1. Germline V gene data show CDR1 as LNHDA and CDR2 as SQIVND (reference sequence). Trimming at V came to 7 bases and at J to 0 bases, leaving 5 bases not matched to a gene. This CDR3 is 14 amino acids long. The CDR3, as DNA: TGTGCCAGTACCGGGACAGCGATGAACACTGAAGCTTTCTTT. Protein: CASTGTAMNTEAFF.

This clone was detected once. Other nucleotide sequences in the sample specify the same CDR3. The V call is TRBV5-1, the J call TRBJ1-1; possible D gene TRBD1, 5 bases. In germline, CDR1 is SGHRS, CDR2 YFSETQ. With 1 base removed from V and 3 bases from J, the gap between germline ends came to 7 bases. CDR3 size: 13 residues. The CDR3 sequence is CASSLWGDTEAFF. The CDR3 nucleotides read TGCGCCAGCAGCTTGTGGGGGGACACTGAAGCTTTCTTT.

This clone is a singleton in its sample. The rearrangement uses TRBV7-3 and TRBJ2-5; D may be TRBD2 (5 bases). Germline CDR1 reads SGHTA; CDR2 reads FQGTGA. There are 13 residues in the CDR3. Trimming left V 3 bases short and J 5 bases short, with 10 bases between. CDR3 bases: TGTGCCAGCAGCTTCGGATCGGGGGAGACCCAGTACTTC. Protein product: CASSFGSGETQYF.

The gene calls are TRBV18 and TRBJ2-4; D might be TRBD2 (5 bases). The CDR3 covers 14 residues. The ends were cut back, 1 base at V and 15 bases at J, with 19 bases in the middle. Germline CDR1 and CDR2: KGHSH and LQKENI. DNA for the CDR3: TGTGCCAGCTCACCACGGGGAGAACCCTACTCAGCGTACTTC. Its protein product is CASSPRGEPYSAYF.

The chain carries TRBV10-3 and TRBJ1-6, with TRBD1 identical over 8 bases. V shed 5 bases, J shed 10 bases, and the junction held 7 bases outside the gene matches. The CDR3 totals 14 residues. CDR1 and CDR2 (germline): ENHRY, SYGVKD. In DNA form, the CDR3 reads TGTGCCATCAGTCCCGGGACAGGTGCCTCACCCCTCCACTTT. Protein sequence: CAISPGTGASPLHF.

CDR3 residues: CASSLYVLQTNTEAFF. The CDR3 nucleotides are TGTGCCAGCTCACTATACGTTTTACAGACGAACACTGAAGCTTTCTTT. This sequence joins TRBV18 and TRBJ1-1; D is unresolved. Trimming shortened V by 4 bases and J by 1 base, and 16 bases separated the two germline ends. CDR3 length: 16 residues. Per germline, CDR1 KGHSH and CDR2 LQKENI.

This clone was seen once. This sequence joins TRBV10-3 and TRBJ2-3; tentatively, D is TRBD2 (5 bases). Germline assignment: CDR1 ENHRY and CDR2 SYGVKD. This CDR3 has 14 amino acids. Trimming left V 8 bases short and J 2 bases short, with 14 bases between. The CDR3 sequence: CAIREGRVTDTQYF. The CDR3 DNA sequence: TGTGCCATCCGGGAAGGCCGGGTCACAGATACGCAGTATTTT.

V usage is TRBV5-1 and J usage is TRBJ2-7, with 11 bases aligning to TRBD2. V lost 2 bases, J lost 4 bases, and 11 bases stayed unmatched. Germline V CDR1 and CDR2: SGHRS, YFSETQ. This CDR3 has 17 residues. As DNA, the CDR3 is TGCGCCAGCAGCTTAATCGGGGGGACTAGCGGAACGTACGAGCAGTACTTC. It is translated as CASSLIGGTSGTYEQYF.

This chain's CDR3 is CASSPGLAGGTGELFF. The CDR3 region has the DNA TGTGCCAGCAGCCCCGGACTAGCGGGAGGCACCGGGGAGCTGTTTTTT. The chain carries TRBV13 and TRBJ2-2, with TRBD2 identical over 14 bases. CDR3 size: 16 residues. Germline V CDR1 and CDR2: PRHDT, FYEKMQ (reference sequence). Germline trimming cut 5 bases from V and 4 bases from J; bases unmatched to any gene: 3.

The chain recombines TRBV7-3 with TRBJ2-5; no firm D call. Trimming took off 2 bases at V and 0 bases at J, with 7 bases between the two ends. The CDR3 runs 14 residues. The germline V gene encodes CDR1 SGHTA and CDR2 FQGTGA. CDR3 amino acids: CASSLVANQETQYF. The CDR3 coding sequence is TGTGCCAGCAGCTTAGTGGCCAACCAAGAGACCCAGTACTTC.

This clone was seen only once. V usage is TRBV27 and J usage is TRBJ1-2, with unresolved D. This CDR3 has 14 residues. Per the germline V gene, CDR1 is MNHEY and CDR2 is SMNVEV (reference sequence). V was cut by 2 bases and J by 5 bases, with 12 bases left in between. The DNA of the CDR3 is TGTGCCAGCAGTTTACGGCAGAACAGTTATGGCTACACCTTC. It codes for CASSLRQNSYGYTF.

The rearrangement joins TRBV2 to TRBJ2-3; D might be TRBD2 (5 bases). The CDR3 totals 13 residues. Germline lookup yields CDR1 SNHLY and CDR2 FYNNEI. Trimming left V 9 bases short and J 3 bases short, with 13 bases between. The CDR3 bases are TGTGCCAGTTCAGGACTGGGTACAGATACGCAGTATTTT. Amino acids: CASSGLGTDTQYF.